The clone carrying this T cell receptor beta chain was seen only a few times. The antigen is undetermined. Treatment defined: approximately nine-day PBMC culture with coronavirus spike peptide pools or control peptides (ViraFEST assay). US Alpha, Beta and Delta variants postdated the positive PCR dates, which ran from March to December 2020. At the Johns Hopkins FTIC core, DNA taken from cultured CD4+ T cells was sequenced by way of the Oncomine TCR Beta short-read assay. One entry per CDR3 protein results from TCRdb running MiXCR on the PCR reads. The data show more than 15,000 distinct CDR3 sequences, with 44% seen just once and around 3.6% held by the top ten. This sample is part of a study of vaccination and CD4 T cells after COVID-19. The wider study: Post-vaccination samples were procured at a median of approximately 72 days following dose two (range 14 to 241).

Study-level points and caveats: The authors studied relatively few convalescent patients and analyzed no early post-infection timepoints.

Sequencing input: CD4+ T cells from blood, cultured in vitro. This TCR derives from a human donor who had recovered from COVID-19.

The CDR3 spells CASRRQGAGELFF. The CDR3 DNA sequence: TGTGCCAGCAGAAGACAGGGGGCCGGGGAGCTGTTTTTT. The chain links TRBV6-1 to TRBJ2-2, with 9 nucleotides matching TRBD1. V shed 6 bases and J 6 bases; nucleotides not matched to a gene: 2. The CDR3 is 13 amino acids. Germline CDR1 reads MNHNS; CDR2 reads SASEGT.